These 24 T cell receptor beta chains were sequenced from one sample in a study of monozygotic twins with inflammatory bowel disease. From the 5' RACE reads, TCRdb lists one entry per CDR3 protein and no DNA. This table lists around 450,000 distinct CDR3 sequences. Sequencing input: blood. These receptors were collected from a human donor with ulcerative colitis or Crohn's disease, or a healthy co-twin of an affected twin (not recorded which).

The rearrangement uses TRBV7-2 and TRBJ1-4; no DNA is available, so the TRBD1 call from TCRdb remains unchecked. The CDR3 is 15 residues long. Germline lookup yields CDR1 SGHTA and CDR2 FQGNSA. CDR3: CDSSPRTGMNEKLFF. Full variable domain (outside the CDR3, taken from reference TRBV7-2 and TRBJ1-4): GAGVSQSPSNKVTEKGKDVELRCDPISGHTALYWYRQSLGQGLEFLIYFQGNSAPDKSGLPSDRFSAERTGGSVSTLTIQRTQQEDSAVYLCDSSPRTGMNEKLFFGSGTQLSVL.

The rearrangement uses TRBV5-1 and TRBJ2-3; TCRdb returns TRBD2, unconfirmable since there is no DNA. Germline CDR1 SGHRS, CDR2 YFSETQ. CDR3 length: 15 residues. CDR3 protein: CASSLPGGHKDTQYF.

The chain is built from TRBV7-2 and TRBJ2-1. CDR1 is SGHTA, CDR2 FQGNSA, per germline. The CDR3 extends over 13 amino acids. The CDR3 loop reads CASSSVRFDEQFF.

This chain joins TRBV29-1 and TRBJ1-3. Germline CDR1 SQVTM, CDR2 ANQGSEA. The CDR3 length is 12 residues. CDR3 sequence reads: CSVEYSGNTIYF.

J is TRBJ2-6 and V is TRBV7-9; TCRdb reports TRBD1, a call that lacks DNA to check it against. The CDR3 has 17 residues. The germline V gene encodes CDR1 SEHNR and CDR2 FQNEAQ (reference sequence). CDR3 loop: CASVLGAGVSGANVLTF.

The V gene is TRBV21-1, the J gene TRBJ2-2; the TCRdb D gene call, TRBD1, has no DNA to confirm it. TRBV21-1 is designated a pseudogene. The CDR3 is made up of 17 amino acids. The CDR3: CASSKFCRGRSTGELFF.

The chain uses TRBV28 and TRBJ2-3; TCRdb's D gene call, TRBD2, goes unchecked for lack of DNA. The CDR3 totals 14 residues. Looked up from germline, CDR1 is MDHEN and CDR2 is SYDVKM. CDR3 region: CASNSGSETDTQYF. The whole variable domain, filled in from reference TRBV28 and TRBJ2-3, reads DVKVTQSSRYLVKRTGEKVFLECVQDMDHENMFWYRQDPGLGLRLIYFSYDVKMKEKGDIPEGYSVSREKKERFSLILESASTNQTSMYLCASNSGSETDTQYFGPGTRLTVL.

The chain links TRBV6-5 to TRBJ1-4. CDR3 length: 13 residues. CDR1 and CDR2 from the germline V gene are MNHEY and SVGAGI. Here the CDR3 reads CASSYAADEKLFF.

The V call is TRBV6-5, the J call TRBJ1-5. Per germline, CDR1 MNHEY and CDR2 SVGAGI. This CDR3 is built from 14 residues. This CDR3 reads CASSNGENNQPQHF.

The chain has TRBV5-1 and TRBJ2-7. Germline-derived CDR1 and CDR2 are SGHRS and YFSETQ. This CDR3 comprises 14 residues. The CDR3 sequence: CASSLLEGSGEQYF. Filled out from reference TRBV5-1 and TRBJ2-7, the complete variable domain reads KAGVTQTPRYLIKTRGQQVTLSCSPISGHRSVSWYQQTPGQGLQFLFEYFSETQRNKGNFPGRFSGRQFSNSRSEMNVSTLELGDSALYLCASSLLEGSGEQYFGPGTRLTVT.

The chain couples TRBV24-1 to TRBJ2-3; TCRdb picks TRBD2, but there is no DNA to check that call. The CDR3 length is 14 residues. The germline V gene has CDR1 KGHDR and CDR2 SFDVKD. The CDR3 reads CATSDPRFGDTQYF.

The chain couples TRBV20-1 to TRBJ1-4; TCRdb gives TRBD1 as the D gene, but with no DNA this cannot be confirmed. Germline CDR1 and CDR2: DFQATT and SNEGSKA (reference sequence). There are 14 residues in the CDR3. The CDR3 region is CSASPGTRGEKLFF.

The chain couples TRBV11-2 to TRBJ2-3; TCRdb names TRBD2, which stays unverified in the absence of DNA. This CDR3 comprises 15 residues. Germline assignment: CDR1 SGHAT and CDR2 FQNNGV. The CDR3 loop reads CASSFQREPADTQYF.

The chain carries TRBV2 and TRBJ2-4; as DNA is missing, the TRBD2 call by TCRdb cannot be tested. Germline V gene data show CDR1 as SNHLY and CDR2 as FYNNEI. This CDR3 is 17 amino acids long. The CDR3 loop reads CASITSGRGGAKNIQYF. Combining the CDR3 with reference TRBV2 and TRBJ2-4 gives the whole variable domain EPEVTQTPSHQVTQMGQEVILRCVPISNHLYFYWYRQILGQKVEFLVSFYNNEISEKSEIFDDQFSVERPDGSNFTLKIRSTKLEDSAMYFCASITSGRGGAKNIQYFGAGTRLSVL.

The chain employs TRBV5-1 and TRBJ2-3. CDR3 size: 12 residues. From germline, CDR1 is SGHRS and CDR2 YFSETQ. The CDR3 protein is CASSLTADTQYF.

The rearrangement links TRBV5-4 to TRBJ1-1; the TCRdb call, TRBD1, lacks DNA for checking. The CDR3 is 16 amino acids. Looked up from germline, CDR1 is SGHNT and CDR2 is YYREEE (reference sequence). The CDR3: CASSLVGQGGTTEAFF.

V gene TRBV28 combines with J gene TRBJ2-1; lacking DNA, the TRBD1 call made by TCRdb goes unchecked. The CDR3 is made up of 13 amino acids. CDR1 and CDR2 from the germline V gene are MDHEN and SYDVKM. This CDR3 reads CASSVRGPHEQFF.

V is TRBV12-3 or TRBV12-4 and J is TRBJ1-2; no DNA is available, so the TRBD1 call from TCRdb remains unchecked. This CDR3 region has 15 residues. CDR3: CASSLLHRGRDGYTF.

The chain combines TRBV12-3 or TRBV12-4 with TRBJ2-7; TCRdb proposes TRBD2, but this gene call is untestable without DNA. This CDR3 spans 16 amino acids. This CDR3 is CASGTSRDFPSYEQYF.

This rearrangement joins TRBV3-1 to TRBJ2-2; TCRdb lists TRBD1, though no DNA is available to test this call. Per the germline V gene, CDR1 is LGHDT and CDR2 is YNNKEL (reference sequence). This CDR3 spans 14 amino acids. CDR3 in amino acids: CASSQDRGGGELFF. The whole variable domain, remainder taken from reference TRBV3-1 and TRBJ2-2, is DTAVSQTPKYLVTQMGNDKSIKCEQNLGHDTMYWYKQDSKKFLKIMFSYNNKELIINETVPNRFSPKSPDKAHLNLHINSLELGDSAVYFCASSQDRGGGELFFGEGSRLTVL.

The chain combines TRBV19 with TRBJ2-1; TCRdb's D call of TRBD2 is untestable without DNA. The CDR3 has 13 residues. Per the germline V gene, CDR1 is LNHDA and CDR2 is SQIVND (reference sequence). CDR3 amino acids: CASRREVGNEQFF. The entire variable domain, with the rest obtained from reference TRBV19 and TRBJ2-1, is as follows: DGGITQSPKYLFRKEGQNVTLSCEQNLNHDAMYWYRQDPGQGLRLIYYSQIVNDFQKGDIAEGYSVSREKKESFPLTVTSAQKNPTAFYLCASRREVGNEQFFGPGTRLTVL.

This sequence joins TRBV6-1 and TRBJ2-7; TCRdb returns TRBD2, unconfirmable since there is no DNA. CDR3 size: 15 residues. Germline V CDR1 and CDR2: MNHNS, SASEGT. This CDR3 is CASSPGTSGKYEQYF.

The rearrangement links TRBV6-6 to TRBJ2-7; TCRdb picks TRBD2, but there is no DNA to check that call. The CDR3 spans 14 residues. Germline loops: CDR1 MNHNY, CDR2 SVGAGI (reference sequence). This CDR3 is CASSLQEGLYEQYF.

The CDR3 reads CASSEGLLIGGYTF. The chain couples TRBV12-3 or TRBV12-4 to TRBJ1-2. CDR3 length: 14 amino acids.